Shown below are 28 T cell receptor beta chains from a single sample sequenced in a study of cytomegalovirus exposure and HLA in healthy donors. 13 Jbeta primers and 60 Vbeta primers were used for the PCR. Assay: immunoSEQ multiplex PCR; the TCRdb copy retains only in-frame clones and omits some. The sample yields hundreds of thousands of clones, 76% seen once. The sample consisted of PBMCs. The origin of the receptors is a man younger than 35 in good health and CMV-seronegative.

This rearrangement joins TRBV5-6 to TRBJ1-2; D not resolved. The CDR3 contains 13 residues. The V gene lost 0 bases and the J gene lost 5 bases, with 8 bases spanning the gap. Germline V gene sequence: CDR1 SGHDT, CDR2 YYEEEE. The CDR3 here is CASSLGGAYGYTF. Written as DNA, the CDR3 is TGTGCCAGCAGCTTGGGAGGAGCGTATGGCTACACCTTC.

This rearrangement joins TRBV4-1 to TRBJ2-7, with unresolved D. V was pared by 0 bases and J by 7 bases, with 16 bases between. This CDR3 has 15 amino acids. CDR1 and CDR2 (germline): MGHRA, YSYEKL. The CDR3 DNA is TGCGCCAGCAGCCAAGATTTTTCAGGCGATGGAGAGCAGTACTTC. This translates into CASSQDFSGDGEQYF.

CDR3 nucleotide sequence: TGTGCCAGCAGTCGGTCTAGCGGGAAGGGCGAGCAGTACTTC. Protein: CASSRSSGKGEQYF. The chain combines TRBV27 with TRBJ2-7, with 9 bases that match TRBD2. From germline, CDR1 is MNHEY and CDR2 SMNVEV (reference sequence). The CDR3 runs 14 residues. V was pared by 5 bases and J by 6 bases, with 8 bases of the junction left unmatched.

The chain employs TRBV9 and TRBJ2-1, with 8 bases lining up with TRBD2. V gave up 3 bases and J gave up 0 bases; unmatched junction bases: 11. The CDR3 is 18 amino acids. Per the germline V gene, CDR1 is SGDLS and CDR2 is YYNGEE. The CDR3 is CASSGSGTRPRSYNEQFF. The CDR3 DNA is TGTGCCAGCAGCGGATCCGGGACTAGGCCCCGCTCCTACAATGAGCAGTTCTTC.

The table lists this clone with a few counts. The chain is built from TRBV6-1 and TRBJ2-5; the match to TRBD2 covers 7 bases. J was trimmed by 1 base and V by 0 bases; bases with no gene match: 5. CDR1 is MNHNS and CDR2 is SASEGT in the germline V gene. This CDR3 region has 16 residues. CDR3 in DNA: TGTGCCAGCAGTGAAGCGGGGGGGGAGGGCCAAGAGACCCAGTACTTC. Its translation: CASSEAGGEGQETQYF.

The rearrangement joins TRBV9 to TRBJ2-7, with no clear D. Trimming pared 0 bases from V and 4 bases from J, leaving 8 bases between. Germline V gene data show CDR1 as SGDLS and CDR2 as YYNGEE. The CDR3 consists of 13 residues. CDR3 nucleotide sequence: TGTGCCAGCAGCGTAGCTGTGTTTTACGAGCAGTACTTC. It encodes CASSVAVFYEQYF.

J is TRBJ2-5 and V is TRBV15; 12 nucleotides line up with TRBD2. CDR1 is LNHNV and CDR2 is YYDKDF in the germline V gene (reference sequence). The CDR3 has 15 amino acids. With 1 base clipped from V and 3 bases from J, the junction kept 0 bases outside the gene matches. DNA of the CDR3: TGTGCCACCAGCAGAGGACTAGCGGGAGAAGAGACCCAGTACTTC. This translates into CATSRGLAGEETQYF.

The rearrangement links TRBV11-2 to TRBJ2-5; the match to TRBD1 covers 8 bases. Germline lookup yields CDR1 SGHAT and CDR2 FQNNGV. The CDR3 spans 14 residues. The V segment lost 1 base and the J segment 5 bases; nucleotides outside the gene matches: 3. In DNA, the CDR3 is TGTGCCAGCAGCTTAGGACAGGGGCGGGAGACCCAGTACTTC. The encoded protein is CASSLGQGRETQYF.

This chain links TRBV18 with TRBJ1-2; D gene uncertain. V was clipped by 1 base and J by 0 bases, with 15 bases between them. Per germline, CDR1 KGHSH and CDR2 LQKENI. This CDR3 comprises 17 residues. Here the CDR3 DNA reads TGTGCCAGCTCACCACGACCAGTTCTGGGAGCTAACTATGGCTACACCTTC. Residues: CASSPRPVLGANYGYTF.

V gene TRBV5-6 combines with J gene TRBJ2-7, with D possibly being TRBD1 (6 bases). This CDR3 comprises 16 residues. Trimming took off 4 bases at V and 4 bases at J, with 21 bases between the two ends. Germline assignment: CDR1 SGHDT and CDR2 YYEEEE. CDR3 protein: CASSPTLRDKLYEQYF. For the CDR3, the DNA is TGTGCCAGCAGCCCTACGCTCCGGGACAAACTTTACGAGCAGTACTTC.

In its sample, this clone was seen once. The chain has TRBV29-1 and TRBJ2-5; 9 bases align to TRBD1. The CDR3 sequence is 11 residues long. The ends lost 7 bases at V and 4 bases at J; junction bases unmatched: 1. Germline CDR1 reads SQVTM; CDR2 reads ANQGSEA. CDR3 DNA sequence: TGCAGCGCGGACAGGGGAGAGACCCAGTACTTC. Translating it yields CSADRGETQYF. The full variable domain, its missing parts supplied by reference TRBV29-1 and TRBJ2-5, is SAVISQKPSRDICQRGTSLTIQCQVDSQVTMMFWYRQQPGQSLTLIATANQGSEATYESGFVIDKFPISRPNLTFSTLTVSNMSPEDSSIYLCSADRGETQYFGPGTRLLVL.

The chain is built from TRBV9 and TRBJ2-2; 7 nucleotides agree with TRBD2. The CDR3 runs to 14 residues. V shed 1 base and J 6 bases; nucleotides not matched to a gene: 3. CDR1 and CDR2 from the germline V gene are SGDLS and YYNGEE. CDR3 region: CASSVRLAPGELFF. DNA for the CDR3: TGTGCCAGCAGCGTACGACTAGCTCCCGGGGAGCTGTTTTTT.

The chain joins TRBV7-9 to TRBJ1-1, with D possibly TRBD1 on 6 matching bases. Germline assignment: CDR1 SEHNR and CDR2 FQNEAQ (reference sequence). V was clipped by 5 bases and J by 7 bases, with 14 bases between them. The CDR3 spans 13 residues. The CDR3 region is CASSREYRVEAFF. CDR3 coding DNA: TGTGCCAGCAGCCGCGAATACAGGGTTGAAGCTTTCTTT. Based on the CDR3 plus reference TRBV7-9 and TRBJ1-1, the full variable domain is DTGVSQNPRHKITKRGQNVTFRCDPISEHNRLYWYRQTLGQGPEFLTYFQNEAQLEKSRLLSDRFSAERPKGSFSTLEIQRTEQGDSAMYLCASSREYRVEAFFGQGTRLTVV.

This chain links TRBV9 with TRBJ1-1, with 8 bases lining up with TRBD1. Germline CDR1 and CDR2: SGDLS and YYNGEE. The length of the CDR3 is 15 residues. With 4 bases clipped from V and 4 bases from J, the junction kept 9 bases outside the gene matches. CDR3 sequence: CASSLTGGSGTEAFF. CDR3 DNA sequence: TGTGCCAGCAGCTTAACAGGGGGTTCGGGCACTGAAGCTTTCTTT.

V is TRBV6-5 and J is TRBJ1-2, with TRBD1 identical over 8 bases. The CDR3 spans 13 residues. Germline CDR1 is MNHEY and CDR2 is SVGAGI. Trimming at V came to 7 bases and at J to 6 bases, leaving 7 bases not matched to a gene. The CDR3 nucleotides are TGTGCCAGCACCTTGACAGGGGCTCATGGCTACACCTTC. Protein: CASTLTGAHGYTF.

This chain connects TRBV7-3 to TRBJ2-1; a possible D gene is TRBD2 (6 bases). CDR3 size: 15 residues. V lost 2 bases and J lost 4, with 12 bases in between. Per germline, CDR1 SGHTA and CDR2 FQGTGA. The chain's CDR3 is CASSLESAGYNEQFF. The CDR3 DNA follows: TGTGCCAGCAGCTTAGAGTCGGCGGGATACAATGAGCAGTTCTTC.

In regard to this clone: The junction and the germline gene differ at one end; a read error may be behind it. The sample holds other DNA sequences that translate to the same CDR3. V and J are TRBV7-6 and TRBJ1-5, with D unclear. The germline CDR1 and CDR2 sequences are SGHVS and FNYEAQ. The CDR3 loop spans 14 amino acids. The CDR3 DNA follows: TGTGCCAGCAGCTTAGGTTATAGCAATCAGCCCCAACATTTT. Protein sequence: CASSLGYSNQPQHF.

This clone was found once. This chain links TRBV2 with TRBJ1-2, with TRBD1 matching 7 bases. The trim removed 2 bases at V and 6 bases at J, leaving 9 bases unmatched. The CDR3 is 15 residues long. The germline V gene has CDR1 SNHLY and CDR2 FYNNEI. The CDR3 DNA sequence: TGTGCCAGCAGTGAACGCCGGGACAGCTCGAATGGCTACACCTTC. Protein product: CASSERRDSSNGYTF.

This chain uses TRBV29-1 with TRBJ1-3, with 7 bases aligning to TRBD1. The CDR3 is 14 amino acids. The germline gives CDR1 SQVTM, CDR2 ANQGSEA. V was pared by 1 base and J by 4 bases, with 4 bases of the junction left unmatched. The CDR3 loop reads CSVEGGGAGNTIYF. The CDR3 DNA reads TGCAGCGTTGAAGGAGGGGGCGCCGGAAACACCATATATTTT.

The chain employs TRBV7-6 and TRBJ2-1; 9 positions match TRBD2. Germline V lookup: CDR1 SGHVS, CDR2 FNYEAQ. The V and J ends lost 5 bases and 8 bases, in that order; junction bases with no gene match: 13. The CDR3 contains 16 residues. CDR3 nucleotide sequence: TGTGCCAGCAGCGATGCGGGGGGGGCGTGGGATTATGAGCAGTTCTTC. It codes for CASSDAGGAWDYEQFF.

The chain recombines TRBV29-1 with TRBJ2-7; TRBD2 aligns across 12 bases. Germline V gene sequence: CDR1 SQVTM, CDR2 ANQGSEA. The CDR3 runs 17 residues. The J segment lost 6 bases and the V segment lost 6 bases, leaving 18 bases of the junction unmatched. The CDR3 bases are TGCAGCGTCCTATTTCTTAGACTAGCGGGAGAAGGTAGCGAGCAGTACTTC. This translates into CSVLFLRLAGEGSEQYF.

A few counts support this clone. This chain connects TRBV4-1 to TRBJ1-5; D is possibly TRBD1 (5 bases). The CDR3 runs 14 residues. Trimming left V 3 bases short and J 7 bases short, with 13 bases between. CDR1 is MGHRA, CDR2 YSYEKL, per germline. As DNA, the CDR3 is TGCGCCAGCAGCCAGGGGCATGTGGACCAGCCCCAGCATTTT. Amino acids: CASSQGHVDQPQHF.

The V gene is TRBV2, the J gene TRBJ2-7; D is perhaps TRBD1 (6 bases). This CDR3 is 12 amino acids long. V was clipped by 8 bases and J by 4 bases, with 12 bases between them. The germline CDR1 and CDR2 sequences are SNHLY and FYNNEI. The CDR3 DNA reads TGTGCCAGCCGGGACAACAAATACGAGCAGTACTTC. Translated: CASRDNKYEQYF.

The gene calls are TRBV2 and TRBJ2-7; 11 bases map to TRBD2. Losses at the gene ends were 6 bases for V and 0 bases for J; bases not matched to a gene: 1. Germline V lookup: CDR1 SNHLY, CDR2 FYNNEI. This CDR3 comprises 14 residues. The DNA of the CDR3 is TGTGCCAGCAGGACTAGCGGGACCTCCTACGAGCAGTACTTC. Amino acids: CASRTSGTSYEQYF.

The rearrangement uses TRBV2 and TRBJ2-3, with 10 positions matching TRBD2. The CDR3 has 14 amino acids. Looked up from germline, CDR1 is SNHLY and CDR2 is FYNNEI. V was clipped by 10 bases and J by 0 bases; unmatched bases: 4. The CDR3 region is CAIKTSGSTDTQYF. In DNA form, the CDR3 reads TGTGCCATCAAGACTAGCGGGAGCACAGATACGCAGTATTTT.

The genes are TRBV2 and TRBJ2-7; tentatively, D is TRBD2 (6 bases). CDR1 SNHLY and CDR2 FYNNEI come from the germline V gene. V lost 0 bases, J lost 3 bases, and 12 bases lay in between. The length of the CDR3 is 15 residues. The chain's CDR3 is CASSEAEGVSYEQYF. As DNA, the CDR3 is TGTGCCAGCAGTGAAGCGGAGGGAGTTAGCTACGAGCAGTACTTC.

This clone has more than one count but fewer than ten. The chain has TRBV2 and TRBJ2-1; possible D gene TRBD1, 6 bases. Trimming removed 2 bases at V and 3 bases at J, with 11 bases between. Germline CDR1 SNHLY, CDR2 FYNNEI. CDR3 length equals 15 residues. Here the CDR3 reads CASSETLDSYNEQFF. The CDR3 region has the DNA TGTGCCAGCAGTGAAACATTGGACAGCTACAATGAGCAGTTCTTC.

The chain employs TRBV6-1 and TRBJ2-7, with 10 bases identical to TRBD1. This CDR3 comprises 14 residues. CDR1 MNHNS and CDR2 SASEGT come from the germline V gene. The ends lost 1 base at V and 6 bases at J; junction bases unmatched: 3. The CDR3 DNA reads TGTGCCAGCAGTGAAGGACAGGGGGCTAGCGAGCAGTACTTC. This encodes CASSEGQGASEQYF.